The rows below give T cell receptor beta chains drawn from one sample of a study of shared clonotypes between healthy human individuals. Sequencing used immunoSEQ multiplex PCR; TCRdb keeps in-frame clones, though not all of them. This sample has millions of clones, with 85% to 95% found just once. The specimen was naive CD4+ T cells from PBMCs. The source is a man between 18 and 29 years old in good health. Some clones in this sample may be carry-over from other donors' samples. CDR3s include the opening cysteine and the closing phenylalanine or tryptophan. D genes are given only for firm matches. A clone size is listed for some rows: how often the clone was seen (once, few, many), or a class if it is expanded.

NA	TRBJ1-5	NA	15	TRBV15	TGTGCCACCAGCAGAGTCGCAGGTAGCAATCAGCCCCAGCATTTT	CATSRVAGSNQPQHF
TRBD2	TRBJ2-1	NA	15	TRBV2	TGTGCCAGCAGTCCCGGGACTAGCGGCGGAAATGAGCAGTTCTTC	CASSPGTSGGNEQFF
TRBD1	TRBJ2-7	NA	13	TRBV5-5	TGTGCCAGCAGCCGGGACAGGGTTAGGTCGGAGTACTTC	CASSRDRVRSEYF
NA	TRBJ1-5	few	16	TRBV6-1	TGTGCCAGCAGTGAAGACCTGCGGCAGAACAATCAGCCCCAGCATTTT	CASSEDLRQNNQPQHF
TRBD1	TRBJ2-5	NA	15	TRBV7-9	TGTGCCAGCAGCAAAGGACAGGGGTACCAAGAGACCCAGTACTTC	CASSKGQGYQETQYF
TRBD2	TRBJ2-7	NA	18	TRBV6-1	TGTGCCAGCAGTGAAGTTGGGACTAGCGGGAGACTTTTAAGCGAGCAGTACTTC	CASSEVGTSGRLLSEQYF
NA	TRBJ1-4	NA	13	TRBV5-5	TGTGCCAGCAGCTTGGTTCCACCCGGGAAACTGTTTTTT	CASSLVPPGKLFF
NA	TRBJ1-2	NA	14	TRBV7-2	TGTGCCAGCAGCTTAGGGATAGAGGGGAATGGCTACACCTTC	CASSLGIEGNGYTF
NA	TRBJ2-3	NA	13	TRBV9	TGTGCCAGCAGCGCAACGAGCACAGATACGCAGTATTTT	CASSATSTDTQYF
NA	TRBJ1-1	NA	12	TRBV2	TGTGCCAGCAGCTTTTGGGACACTGAAGCTTTCTTT	CASSFWDTEAFF
TRBD1	TRBJ2-1	NA	13	TRBV7-2	TGTGCCAGCAGCGCCTACAGGGGAAGTGAGCAGTTCTTC	CASSAYRGSEQFF
NA	TRBJ2-7	NA	13	TRBV27	TGTGCCAGCAGTTTAAATCAAGCCTACGAGCAGTACTTC	CASSLNQAYEQYF
NA	TRBJ1-1	few	13	TRBV7-2	TGTGCCAGCAGACTTGGAACCAACACTGAAGCTTTCTTT	CASRLGTNTEAFF
NA	TRBJ2-7	NA	10	TRBV20-1	TGCAGTGCTAGCGGGCACGAGCAGTACTTC	CSASGHEQYF
TRBD2	TRBJ2-7	NA	14	TRBV7-6	TGTGCCAGCAGCTTACCGGGAGCGGGATACGAGCAGTACTTC	CASSLPGAGYEQYF
NA	TRBJ2-7	NA	16	TRBV27	TGTGCCAGTAGAAACGCAGGGAGCGGGTTTCGCTACGAGCAGTACTTC	CASRNAGSGFRYEQYF
NA	TRBJ1-2	NA	12	TRBV18	TGTGCCAGCTCAGCCGAACACGGCGGCTACACCTTC	CASSAEHGGYTF
NA	TRBJ1-1	few	14	TRBV7-9	TGTGCCAGCAGCTTAGAGGCAGGTAACACTGAAGCTTTCTTT	CASSLEAGNTEAFF
NA	TRBJ1-2	once	13	TRBV28	TGTGCCAGCAGTTCCAAGGGGGGGCTTGGCTACACCTTC	CASSSKGGLGYTF
NA	TRBJ2-3	NA	12	TRBV29-1	TGCAGCGTTTCGGACCCCACAGATACGCAGTATTTT	CSVSDPTDTQYF
TRBD2	TRBJ2-1	NA	12	TRBV12-5	TGTGCTAGTGGTTCCGGGGGGGGTGAGCAGTTCTTC	CASGSGGGEQFF
NA	TRBJ2-3	NA	14	TRBV11-2	TGTGCCAGCAGCCAACAAGATATACGGAGTACGCAGTATTTT	CASSQQDIRSTQYF
NA	TRBJ2-7	NA	12	TRBV2	TGTGCCAGCAGGGAGACAGCCTACGAGCAGTACTTC	CASRETAYEQYF
TRBD1	TRBJ2-1	NA	16	TRBV28	TGTGCCAGCAGTTTAAGAGGCGGGACAGGGAGAAGTGAGCAGTTCTTC	CASSLRGGTGRSEQFF
NA	TRBJ1-5	NA	12	TRBV28	TGTGCCAGCAGCCCACCCTATCAGCCCCAGCATTTT	CASSPPYQPQHF
TRBD1	TRBJ1-1	NA	14	TRBV5-4	TGTGCCAGCAGCCCGGGACAGGGGACCGCTGAAGCTTTCTTT	CASSPGQGTAEAFF
NA	TRBJ1-1	NA	15	TRBV25-1	TGTGCCAGCAGTGAAGGGGGGGCGATAAACACTGAAGCTTTCTTT	CASSEGGAINTEAFF
NA	TRBJ2-7	NA	14	TRBV28	TGTGCCAGCAGCCCCCAGGCCTTCCTATACGAGCAGTACTTC	CASSPQAFLYEQYF
NA	TRBJ2-1	NA	14	TRBV11-3	TGTGCCAGCAGTGAGGGCCCGCAAGGCAATGAGCAGTTCTTC	CASSEGPQGNEQFF
TRBD2	TRBJ2-3	once	15	TRBV2	TGTGCCAGCAGACGCTCTAGCGGGAGGGTCGATACGCAGTATTTT	CASRRSSGRVDTQYF
TRBD1	TRBJ1-1	NA	14	TRBV15	TGTGCCACCAGCAGAGCGAGGACAGGGGTCGAGGCTTTCTTT	CATSRARTGVEAFF
NA	TRBJ2-7	NA	14	TRBV28	TGTGCCAGCAGTTACGCGGACTCCATGCTCGAGCAGTACTTC	CASSYADSMLEQYF
TRBD2	TRBJ2-5	NA	14	TRBV11-2	TGTGCCAGCAGCGTTACTAGCGGGGGGGAGACCCAGTACTTC	CASSVTSGGETQYF
NA	TRBJ1-3	NA	16	TRBV5-1	TGCGCCAGCAGCTACTTAGTCCAGGGTAGTGGAAACACCATATATTTT	CASSYLVQGSGNTIYF
NA	TRBJ1-5	NA	15	TRBV6-5	TGTGCCAGCAGTTCCAACGCCCTCGGCATTCAGCCCCAGCATTTT	CASSSNALGIQPQHF
NA	TRBJ2-5	NA	14	TRBV2	TGTGCCAGCAGTGACCCCCGGACAGAAGAGACCCAGTACTTC	CASSDPRTEETQYF
NA	TRBJ2-3	NA	16	TRBV7-3	TGTGCCAGCAGCTTAAATTCCCCGGCAAATGAAGATACGCAGTATTTT	CASSLNSPANEDTQYF
NA	TRBJ1-4	NA	13	TRBV10-3	TGTGCCATCAGTGGCGGGGGGGGCGAAAAACTGTTTTTT	CAISGGGGEKLFF
TRBD1	TRBJ2-3	NA	15	TRBV7-9	TGTGCCAGCAGCTTAGCTGGACAGGGAACAGATACGCAGTATTTT	CASSLAGQGTDTQYF
NA	TRBJ2-6	once	15	TRBV7-7	TGTGCCAGCAGCATAGATCCCTCTGGGGCCAACGTCCTGACTTTC	CASSIDPSGANVLTF
NA	TRBJ2-1	NA	16	TRBV7-3	TGTGCCAGCAGCTTAATTGCGCCTAGCTCCTACAATGAGCAGTTCTTC	CASSLIAPSSYNEQFF
TRBD1	TRBJ2-7	NA	15	TRBV5-4	TGTGCCAGCAGCCTAGACAGGGGGCGCTCCTACGAGCAGTACTTC	CASSLDRGRSYEQYF
NA	TRBJ1-1	NA	20	TRBV15	TGTGCCACCAGCAGAGGGTCCCGGGACGGGGGGAGAGGAGGTGAAACTGAAGCTTTCTTT	CATSRGSRDGGRGGETEAFF
TRBD2	TRBJ2-7	NA	14	TRBV5-4	TGTGCCAGCAGCATTAAGAGACTAGCAAACGAGCAGTACTTC	CASSIKRLANEQYF
NA	TRBJ2-1	NA	13	TRBV2	TGTGCCAGCAGTGAGCTCGCGGGGAATGAGCAGTTCTTC	CASSELAGNEQFF